This T cell receptor (beta chain) is from a study of T cell clonality in common variable immunodeficiency. As to this clone: Its target is unknown. Read sequence stops 3 residues before the CDR3 end, and the germline J gene provides the missing end.

This table comes from immunoSEQ multiplex PCR, and its TCRdb copy is limited to in-frame clones, with some not included. The sample has fewer than 25,000 clones, none seen only once; the top ten hold roughly a quarter. Replacement immunoglobulin had been given to every CVID subject for at least one year. CVID subjects were neither ill nor on immunomodulatory or immunosuppressive medication at sampling. The CDR3 contains 16 residues. V lost 0 bases and J lost 2, with 11 bases in between. The germline V gene encodes CDR1 LNHDA and CDR2 SQIVND (reference sequence). Findings and limits, study-wide: TCRbeta clonality was increased in CVID versus healthy controls. Fewer deletions and N-nucleotide insertions were reportedly seen in common variable immunodeficiency TCR beta sequences.

Sequencing was performed on peripheral blood mononuclear cells. This chain joins TRBV19 and TRBJ1-5; D remains unclear. The receptor comes from a human donor with common variable immunodeficiency. CDR3 loop: CASSIESASGNQPQHF. The covered CDR3 bases are TGTGCCAGTAGTATAGAAAGTGCGTCGGGCAATCAGCCC.